The 25 T cell receptor beta chains listed next were all sequenced from one sample in a study of blood T cell repertoires in COVID-19. Measured with immunoSEQ multiplex PCR; TCRdb has only the in-frame clones, and not every one. The table includes around 200,000 clones, about 80% detected once. Sequenced material: peripheral blood. The receptors derive from a man aged 25 to 40 with active or convalescent COVID-19.

This chain joins TRBV6-5 and TRBJ1-1; D not resolved. The length of the CDR3 is 12 residues. Looked up from germline, CDR1 is MNHEY and CDR2 is SVGAGI. V lost 0 bases to trimming and J lost 4 bases, with 3 bases between them. The DNA of the CDR3 is TGTGCCAGCAGTTACTCGCGCACTGAAGCTTTCTTT. It is translated as CASSYSRTEAFF.

The V and J genes are TRBV19 and TRBJ2-3, with D tentatively TRBD1 (5 bases). This CDR3 has 16 residues. The V and J ends lost 3 bases and 0 bases respectively, with 13 bases between them. Germline V gene data show CDR1 as LNHDA and CDR2 as SQIVND (reference sequence). In DNA form, the CDR3 reads TGTGCCAGTAGTATTACAGGTTCGTCTAGCACAGATACGCAGTATTTT. Translating it yields CASSITGSSSTDTQYF.

In regard to this clone: Distinct nucleotide sequences in the sample also encode this CDR3. The chain uses TRBV28 and TRBJ1-5; the D is unclear. This CDR3 spans 12 amino acids. Trimming removed 4 bases from V and 4 bases from J, with 5 bases in between. Per germline, CDR1 MDHEN and CDR2 SYDVKM. CDR3 in DNA: TGTGCCAGCAGTTCGGGGAATCAGCCCCAGCATTTT. Its translation is CASSSGNQPQHF.

The chain uses TRBV5-5 and TRBJ1-1; 10 positions agree with TRBD1. CDR1 and CDR2 from the germline V gene are SGHKS and YYEKEE (reference sequence). The junction had 5 bases not matched to a gene; V was cut back by 0 bases and J by 0 bases. The CDR3 is 17 residues long. The DNA of the CDR3 is TGTGCCAGCAGCTTGGGAGAGACAGGGGGCATGAACACTGAAGCTTTCTTT. Residues: CASSLGETGGMNTEAFF.

V is TRBV24-1 and J is TRBJ2-2, with no clear D. This CDR3 is built from 14 residues. V gave up 3 bases and J gave up 6 bases, with 10 bases separating them. Per germline, CDR1 KGHDR and CDR2 SFDVKD. Here the CDR3 DNA reads TGTGCCACCAGTGATCCCGCCACGGCCGGGGAGCTGTTTTTT. This translates into CATSDPATAGELFF.

In this sample, this clone turned up a few times. The V gene is TRBV28, the J gene TRBJ1-2; perhaps TRBD1 as D (6 bases). Germline lookup yields CDR1 MDHEN and CDR2 SYDVKM. Trimming removed 3 bases at V and 6 bases at J, with 14 bases between. This CDR3 spans 14 amino acids. CDR3 nucleotides: TGTGCCAGCAGTTTTCAGAGGGGGTGGGATGGCTACACCTTC. Protein sequence: CASSFQRGWDGYTF.

The J gene is TRBJ2-7, the V gene TRBV19; TRBD2 is a possible D gene (6 bases). The CDR3 is 13 amino acids. The germline CDR1 and CDR2 sequences are LNHDA and SQIVND (reference sequence). Trimming pared 0 bases from V and 3 bases from J, leaving 6 bases between. CDR3: CASSIEEGYEQYV. The CDR3, as DNA: TGTGCCAGTAGTATAGAGGAGGGCTACGAGCAGTACGTC.

The rearrangement uses TRBV4-1 and TRBJ1-1; D not certain. The length of the CDR3 is 13 residues. The germline V gene encodes CDR1 MGHRA and CDR2 YSYEKL. V shed 0 bases and J shed 5 bases, with 7 bases lying between them. This chain's CDR3 is CASSQEPGTEAFF. The DNA for the CDR3 is TGCGCCAGCAGCCAAGAACCCGGGACTGAAGCTTTCTTT.

J is TRBJ1-5 and V is TRBV2; D remains ambiguous. The V end was cut by 3 bases, the J end by 7 bases, with 10 bases between. The CDR3 loop spans 13 amino acids. The germline CDR1 and CDR2 sequences are SNHLY and FYNNEI. The CDR3 DNA reads TGTGCCAGCAGTGACTCGTGGCGGCAGCCCCAGCATTTT. This gives the protein CASSDSWRQPQHF.

The rearrangement uses TRBV30 and TRBJ1-5, with 8 nucleotides matching TRBD1. Germline V gene data show CDR1 as GTSNPN and CDR2 as SVGIG (reference sequence). The J segment lost 7 bases and the V segment lost 4 bases, leaving 6 bases of the junction unmatched. The CDR3 covers 13 residues. CDR3 sequence: CAWTGGEGQPQHF. Here the CDR3 DNA reads TGTGCCTGGACAGGGGGCGAAGGACAGCCCCAGCATTTT.

The chain employs TRBV19 and TRBJ1-4; TRBD1 matches 7 bases. Germline V gives CDR1 LNHDA, CDR2 SQIVND (reference sequence). CDR3 length equals 12 residues. Trimming at V came to 5 bases and at J to 12 bases, leaving 6 bases not matched to a gene. The chain's CDR3 is CASSPGQPELFF. CDR3 nucleotide sequence: TGTGCCAGTAGTCCGGGACAGCCGGAACTGTTTTTT.

The chain links TRBV6-2 or TRBV6-3 to TRBJ2-7; 7 positions agree with TRBD2. The germline V gene encodes CDR1 MNHEY and CDR2 SVGEGT. Losses at the gene ends were 6 bases for V and 3 bases for J; bases not matched to a gene: 8. The CDR3 length is 14 residues. DNA of the CDR3: TGTGCCAGCAGCATCCTAGCGGCCTACTACGAGCAGTACTTC. It codes for CASSILAAYYEQYF.

The chain recombines TRBV6-2 or TRBV6-3 with TRBJ1-6; no firm D call. CDR3 size: 18 residues. Per the germline V gene, CDR1 is MNHEY and CDR2 is SVGEGT. V was cut by 4 bases and J by 6 bases, with 22 bases left in between. In nucleotides, the CDR3 is TGTGCCAGCAGTTCGGTGGCCCCAACGGCACAGTCTAATTCACCCCTCCACTTT. It specifies CASSSVAPTAQSNSPLHF.

The chain has TRBV4-2 and TRBJ2-2; TRBD2 might be the D (6 bases). The CDR3 spans 18 residues. The germline CDR1 and CDR2 sequences are LGHNA and YNFKEQ. V was trimmed by 3 bases and J by 5 bases, leaving 22 bases between them. The CDR3 nucleotides read TGTGCCAGCAGCCAGCACCCGGGCTCCGGGAGTGGGACCGGGGAGCTGTTTTTT. Protein sequence: CASSQHPGSGSGTGELFF.

Written as DNA, the CDR3 is TGTGCCACCAGTGATTGGGGGACAGGGTTTTGGAATGAGCAGTTCTTC. Protein sequence: CATSDWGTGFWNEQFF. The rearrangement links TRBV24-1 to TRBJ2-1, with TRBD1 matching over 9 bases. V was pared by 2 bases and J by 7 bases, with 8 bases of the junction left unmatched. CDR1 is KGHDR, CDR2 SFDVKD, per germline. This CDR3 has 16 residues.

The chain couples TRBV12-5 to TRBJ1-5; 9 bases are shared with TRBD1. V gave up 3 bases and J gave up 0 bases; unmatched junction bases: 18. The CDR3 contains 21 residues. The germline gives CDR1 LGHNT, CDR2 FRNRAP. The CDR3 nucleotides read TGTGCTAGTGGTTTTGCAAGATGGGGACAGGGATACTTTGATAGCAATCAGCCCCAGCATTTT. Its translation: CASGFARWGQGYFDSNQPQHF.

The rearrangement links TRBV19 to TRBJ2-7, with TRBD1 matching 8 bases. This CDR3 region has 13 residues. In germline, CDR1 is LNHDA, CDR2 SQIVND (reference sequence). The V and J ends lost 9 bases and 5 bases, in that order; junction bases with no gene match: 9. CDR3 protein: CASLDRVSDEQYF. In DNA, the CDR3 is TGTGCCAGCCTGGACAGGGTAAGCGACGAGCAGTACTTC.

This chain uses TRBV7-9 with TRBJ1-2; 7 bases line up with TRBD1. The junction had 8 bases not matched to a gene; V was cut back by 11 bases and J by 2 bases. Germline loops: CDR1 SEHNR, CDR2 FQNEAQ (reference sequence). The CDR3 runs 13 residues. CDR3 nucleotides: TGTGCCTCTGGAGAAGGGGGCAACTATGGCTACACCTTC. It yields the protein CASGEGGNYGYTF. The full variable domain, in which reference TRBV7-9 and TRBJ1-2 provide the parts outside the CDR3, is DTGVSQNPRHKITKRGQNVTFRCDPISEHNRLYWYRQTLGQGPEFLTYFQNEAQLEKSRLLSDRFSAERPKGSFSTLEIQRTEQGDSAMYLCASGEGGNYGYTFGSGTRLTVV.

The rearrangement links TRBV9 to TRBJ1-1; D is perhaps TRBD1 (6 bases). The CDR3 loop spans 13 amino acids. The V gene's germline CDR1 is SGDLS and CDR2 YYNGEE. With 4 bases removed from V and 11 bases from J, the gap between germline ends came to 18 bases. CDR3 nucleotide sequence: TGTGCCAGCAGCCCGAATCAGGGGCTCCGGGCTTTCTTT. It is translated as CASSPNQGLRAFF.

The chain recombines TRBV6-2 or TRBV6-3 with TRBJ2-1; TRBD2 is a possible D gene (5 bases). The CDR3 is made up of 16 amino acids. The germline gives CDR1 MNHEY, CDR2 SVGEGT. Between the trimmed V and J ends, which lost 5 bases and 0 bases, there was a span of 14 bases. This CDR3 reads CASSRWRADSYNEQFF. CDR3 in DNA: TGTGCCAGCAGTCGCTGGCGGGCCGACTCCTACAATGAGCAGTTCTTC.

This clone showed up just a few times. V usage is TRBV5-6 and J usage is TRBJ1-2, with D possibly being TRBD1 (5 bases). From germline, CDR1 is SGHDT and CDR2 YYEEEE. V was clipped by 4 bases and J by 1 base, with 20 bases between them. The CDR3 contains 17 residues. CDR3 protein: CASSLGAELDFNYGYTF. The CDR3 nucleotides read TGTGCCAGCAGCCTTGGGGCAGAACTCGACTTTAACTATGGCTACACCTTC.

The genes are TRBV6-5 and TRBJ2-5; 9 nucleotides align to TRBD2. The germline CDR1 and CDR2 sequences are MNHEY and SVGAGI. V lost 6 bases to trimming and J lost 6 bases; unmatched junction nucleotides: 11. The CDR3 runs 15 residues. The CDR3 DNA follows: TGTGCCAGCAGCGGCCCGGGACTAGCCGAAAAGACCCAGTACTTC. Its translation is CASSGPGLAEKTQYF.

The chain carries TRBV27 and TRBJ1-2, with 10 bases that match TRBD1. The CDR3 has 15 amino acids. CDR1 and CDR2 from the germline V gene are MNHEY and SMNVEV (reference sequence). The V gene end was trimmed by 8 bases and the J gene end by 6 bases; junction bases not matched to a gene: 12. This CDR3 reads CASGRPTGTGDGYTF. CDR3 bases: TGTGCCAGCGGCCGCCCAACCGGGACAGGGGATGGCTACACCTTC.

The chain carries TRBV4-2 and TRBJ1-2, with D maybe TRBD1 (6 bases). V was shortened by 8 bases and J by 4 bases, with 23 bases between the two germline ends. Germline V gene lookup returns CDR1 LGHNA and CDR2 YNFKEQ. The CDR3 loop spans 16 amino acids. The CDR3 DNA reads TGTGCCAGCCTGGATCTTGAGGGACAACCTTTCTATGGCTACACCTTC. Translation gives CASLDLEGQPFYGYTF.

The rearrangement links TRBV3-1 (or the pseudogene TRBV3-2) to TRBJ2-1; TRBD2 matches at 13 bases. From germline, CDR1 is LGHDT and CDR2 YNNKEL (reference sequence). J was trimmed by 7 bases and V by 4 bases; bases with no gene match: 4. This CDR3 has 15 amino acids. The CDR3 is CASSLLAGGPNEQFF. CDR3 sequence (DNA): TGTGCCAGCAGCCTACTAGCGGGGGGGCCTAATGAGCAGTTCTTC.